The clone carrying this T cell receptor beta chain was recorded only once. Measured with immunoSEQ multiplex PCR; TCRdb has only the in-frame clones, and not every one. The sample has 950,000 to 1,200,000 clones; roughly 80% are singletons. This sample is drawn from a study of shared clonotypes between healthy human individuals. Trimming cost V 1 base and J 3 bases, with 13 bases left between them. This CDR3 comprises 15 residues. In germline, CDR1 is SGHRS, CDR2 YFSETQ. The chain combines TRBV5-1 with TRBJ2-5, with D hard to call. The receptor's source is a man between 18 and 29 years old in good health. Some clones in this sample may be carry-over from other donors' samples. Sequencing was carried out using memory CD4+ T cells from PBMCs. Subset in this sample: CD45RA-negative fraction. The CDR3 sequence is CASSLYAGGEETQYF. CDR3 coding DNA: TGCGCCAGCAGCTTGTATGCAGGCGGCGAAGAGACCCAGTACTTC.